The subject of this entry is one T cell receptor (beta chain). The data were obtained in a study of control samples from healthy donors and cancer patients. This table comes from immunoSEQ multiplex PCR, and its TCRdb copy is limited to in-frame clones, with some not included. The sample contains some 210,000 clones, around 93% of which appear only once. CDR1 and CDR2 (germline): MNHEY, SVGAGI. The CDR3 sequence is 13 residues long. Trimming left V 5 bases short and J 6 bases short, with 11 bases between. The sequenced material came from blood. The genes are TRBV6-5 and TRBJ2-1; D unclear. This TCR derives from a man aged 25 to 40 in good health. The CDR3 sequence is CASSLPPSNEQFF. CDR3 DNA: TGTGCCAGCAGTCTGCCCCCGAGCAATGAGCAGTTCTTC.